Following are 27 T cell receptor beta chains from one sample sequenced in a study of T cell repertoires in cytomegalovirus infection. TCRdb fed the reads into MiXCR, producing one record per CDR3 protein. The sample holds approximately 260,000 distinct CDR3 sequences, 20% to 25% seen once. Their antigens remain unidentified. Sample: cultured PBMCs, taken from culture after CMV antigen stimulation. The source is a human donor in good health (CMV status not recorded). Some clones in this sample may be carry-over from other donors' samples.

This clonotype was seen only a few times. V is TRBV2 and J is TRBJ2-7; D is tentatively TRBD1 or TRBD2 (5 bases each). The CDR3 extends over 11 amino acids. V dropped 6 bases and J dropped 5 bases, with 8 bases sitting between them. Germline-derived CDR1 and CDR2 are SNHLY and FYNNEI. The CDR3 spells CASRGVHEQYV. The CDR3 DNA follows: TGTGCCAGCAGGGGGGTACACGAGCAGTACGTC.

The table lists this clonotype with many counts. V usage is TRBV28 and J usage is TRBJ2-1; TRBD1 agrees at 7 bases. The CDR3 totals 12 residues. Germline V gene lookup returns CDR1 MDHEN and CDR2 SYDVKM. J lost 7 bases, V lost 10 bases, and 7 bases had no gene match. CDR3 in DNA: TGTGCCACACGACCGACAGGGAATGAGCAGTTCTTC. Its translation: CATRPTGNEQFF. The full variable domain, with the rest looked up from reference TRBV28 and TRBJ2-1, is DVKVTQSSRYLVKRTGEKVFLECVQDMDHENMFWYRQDPGLGLRLIYFSYDVKMKEKGDIPEGYSVSREKKERFSLILESASTNQTSMYLCATRPTGNEQFFGPGTRLTVL.

The table lists this clonotype with many counts. The rearrangement links TRBV7-2 to TRBJ2-2, with D maybe TRBD1 (6 bases). Germline CDR1 SGHTA, CDR2 FQGNSA. V lost 3 bases and J 1 base, leaving 12 bases between the germline ends. CDR3 length: 16 amino acids. The CDR3 bases are TGTGCCAGCAGCTTCGGACAGATCATGAACACCGGGGAGCTGTTTTTT. It is translated as CASSFGQIMNTGELFF.

J is TRBJ1-2 and V is TRBV4-1; D may be TRBD1 (6 bases). Germline V CDR1 and CDR2: MGHRA, YSYEKL. Trimming removed 4 bases from V and 8 bases from J, with 14 bases in between. CDR3 length equals 13 residues. This chain's CDR3 is CASSRAGASGYTF. CDR3 bases: TGCGCCAGCAGCCGGGCAGGGGCAAGCGGCTACACCTTC.

This clonotype was counted only a few times. The chain has TRBV20-1 and TRBJ1-2; D is undetermined. The CDR3 extends over 13 amino acids. Germline V lookup: CDR1 DFQATT, CDR2 SNEGSKA (reference sequence). Trimming shortened V by 0 bases and J by 4 bases, and 9 bases separated the two germline ends. The CDR3 sequence is CSARDKEIYGYTF. DNA for the CDR3: TGCAGTGCTAGAGATAAGGAGATCTATGGCTACACCTTC.

This clonotype was seen repeatedly, ten times or more. This rearrangement joins TRBV7-6 to TRBJ2-1; D gene uncertain. The CDR3 spans 14 residues. V gave up 6 bases and J gave up 0 bases, with 9 bases separating them. Germline-derived CDR1 and CDR2 are SGHVS and FNYEAQ. For the CDR3, the DNA is TGTGCCAGCAGTAGAGCTGGCTCCTACAATGAGCAGTTCTTC. Translated, it gives CASSRAGSYNEQFF.

The chain couples TRBV7-9 to TRBJ2-1; TRBD2 matches 8 bases. The junction had 7 bases not matched to a gene; V was cut back by 1 base and J by 8 bases. This CDR3 spans 15 amino acids. Germline assignment: CDR1 SEHNR and CDR2 FQNEAQ (reference sequence). The CDR3 here is CASSLERERRDEQFF. CDR3 in DNA: TGTGCCAGCAGCTTAGAGCGGGAGAGAAGAGATGAGCAGTTCTTC.

Many counts were recorded for this clonotype. The J gene is TRBJ1-6, the V gene TRBV28, with 11 bases fitting TRBD1. Trimming took 4 bases from V and 10 from J; bases not matched to a gene: 3. Looked up from germline, CDR1 is MDHEN and CDR2 is SYDVKM. This CDR3 has 14 amino acids. CDR3 nucleotides: TGTGCCAGCAGTTCGGGACAGGGGGTCTCACCCCTCCACTTT. This encodes CASSSGQGVSPLHF. The variable domain in full, with the rest retrieved from reference TRBV28 and TRBJ1-6, is DVKVTQSSRYLVKRTGEKVFLECVQDMDHENMFWYRQDPGLGLRLIYFSYDVKMKEKGDIPEGYSVSREKKERFSLILESASTNQTSMYLCASSSGQGVSPLHFGNGTRLTVT.

CDR3 bases: TGTGCCAGCAGTTTTCAGACAGATACGCAGTATTTT. Protein: CASSFQTDTQYF. The V and J genes are TRBV12-3 or TRBV12-4 and TRBJ2-3; D remains ambiguous. The V gene lost 3 bases and the J gene lost 3 bases, with 4 bases spanning the gap. The CDR3 is 12 residues long.

This clonotype appeared a few times. The gene calls are TRBV15 and TRBJ1-5; no firm D call. The CDR3 has 13 amino acids. V lost 0 bases and J 3 bases, leaving 3 bases between the germline ends. Germline CDR1 LNHNV, CDR2 YYDKDF (reference sequence). The CDR3 DNA follows: TGTGCCACCAGCAGAGACCCCAATCAGCCCCAGCATTTT. Translated, it gives CATSRDPNQPQHF.

This clonotype was found many times. The chain joins TRBV7-6 to TRBJ2-1; D is possibly TRBD1 or TRBD2 (5 bases each). This CDR3 has 13 residues. CDR1 and CDR2 (germline): SGHVS, FNYEAQ. Trimming removed 3 bases from V and 10 bases from J, with 13 bases in between. CDR3 bases: TGTGCCAGCAGCTTTTCAGGGAGCTTAGAGCAGTTCTTC. Translated: CASSFSGSLEQFF.

The gene calls are TRBV6-2 or TRBV6-3 and TRBJ2-3; D is undetermined. Germline lookup yields CDR1 MNHEY and CDR2 SVGEGT. V was clipped by 0 bases and J by 4 bases, with 11 bases between them. This CDR3 is 15 amino acids long. The CDR3 sequence: CASSYSTVGPDTQYF. The CDR3 nucleotides read TGTGCCAGCAGTTACTCCACAGTCGGACCAGATACGCAGTATTTT.

This clonotype was observed a few times. This chain connects TRBV5-6 to TRBJ2-1, with D uncertain. This CDR3 has 13 residues. Germline CDR1 is SGHDT and CDR2 is YYEEEE. The V end was cut by 7 bases, the J end by 0 bases, with 8 bases between. The CDR3 region has the DNA TGTGCCAGCTCGATGAGCTCCTACAATGAGCAGTTCTTC. Protein: CASSMSSYNEQFF.

This rearrangement joins TRBV9 to TRBJ1-4; 8 nucleotides line up with TRBD1. CDR3 length: 15 residues. Germline V gene data show CDR1 as SGDLS and CDR2 as YYNGEE. The V and J ends lost 3 bases and 8 bases, in that order; junction bases with no gene match: 9. CDR3 DNA sequence: TGTGCCAGCAGCGCAGGGGACAGGTGGGAAGAAAAACTGTTTTTT. As protein: CASSAGDRWEEKLFF.

This clonotype occurred many times. This chain joins TRBV7-2 and TRBJ2-3; 8 bases fit TRBD2. The CDR3 length is 15 residues. In germline, CDR1 is SGHTA, CDR2 FQGNSA. V shed 5 bases and J 4 bases; nucleotides not matched to a gene: 8. The CDR3: CASSQSGSPSDTQYF. The CDR3 DNA follows: TGTGCCAGCAGCCAGAGCGGGAGTCCCTCAGATACGCAGTATTTT.

This clonotype was observed a few times. This chain joins TRBV12-3 or TRBV12-4 and TRBJ1-1; maybe TRBD1 (6 bases). The CDR3 spans 14 residues. Trimming removed 7 bases at V and 0 bases at J, with 12 bases between. In DNA form, the CDR3 reads TGTGCCAGCAAGACCGGGGGGCTGAACACTGAAGCTTTCTTT. It encodes CASKTGGLNTEAFF.

V gene TRBV12-3 or TRBV12-4 combines with J gene TRBJ1-6; the D gene is possibly TRBD1 (6 bases). The CDR3 loop spans 13 amino acids. Between the trimmed V and J ends, which lost 5 bases and 9 bases, there was a span of 11 bases. CDR3 bases: TGTGCCAGCAGTCTTCCCAGGGGTTCACCCCTCCACTTT. It codes for CASSLPRGSPLHF.

This clonotype occurred a few times. V usage is TRBV4-2 and J usage is TRBJ2-1, with D possibly matching TRBD2 (6 bases). The CDR3 is 15 residues long. Trimming took 0 bases from V and 5 from J, leaving 11 bases between them. The germline CDR1 and CDR2 sequences are LGHNA and YNFKEQ. For the CDR3, the DNA is TGTGCCAGCAGCCAAGATAGGCGCGGGGACAATGAGCAGTTCTTC. Translating gives CASSQDRRGDNEQFF.

CDR3 amino acids: CASSFLDRGWQPQHF. CDR3 in DNA: TGTGCCAGCAGTTTTTTGGACAGGGGCTGGCAGCCCCAGCATTTT. The rearrangement links TRBV28 to TRBJ1-5; TRBD1 aligns across 9 bases. The CDR3 extends over 15 amino acids. The junction had 7 bases not matched to a gene; V was cut back by 3 bases and J by 7 bases. Per germline, CDR1 MDHEN and CDR2 SYDVKM.

This clonotype was counted at least ten times. CDR3 in DNA: TGTGCCAGCAGCTCGCAGTCGGGTTATGGCTACACCTTC. It yields the protein CASSSQSGYGYTF. V usage is TRBV7-2 and J usage is TRBJ1-2; D not resolved. The germline gives CDR1 SGHTA, CDR2 FQGNSA. The CDR3 is 13 amino acids. V was shortened by 4 bases and J by 5 bases, with 11 bases between the two germline ends.

This clonotype came up many times. V and J are TRBV6-2 or TRBV6-3 and TRBJ2-7, with D possibly TRBD1 on 5 matching bases. The V end was cut by 6 bases, the J end by 6 bases, with 15 bases between. CDR3 length: 13 amino acids. Germline CDR1 reads MNHEY; CDR2 reads SVGEGT. The CDR3 here is CASRPPPRGEQYF. In DNA, the CDR3 is TGTGCCAGCAGACCCCCCCCTAGGGGCGAGCAGTACTTC.

The chain recombines TRBV5-4 with TRBJ2-1, with 11 bases lining up with TRBD1. Germline CDR1 reads SGHNT; CDR2 reads YYREEE (reference sequence). J was trimmed by 9 bases and V by 0 bases; bases with no gene match: 8. The CDR3 has 16 amino acids. CDR3 nucleotides: TGTGCCAGCAGCTTGGGGGACAGGGGGTACCGGAGTGAGCAGTTCTTC. Amino acid sequence: CASSLGDRGYRSEQFF.

The rearrangement uses TRBV14 and TRBJ2-3; no clear D. The CDR3 runs to 16 residues. V lost 1 base and J lost 3, with 14 bases in between. In germline, CDR1 is SGHDN, CDR2 FVKESK. The CDR3 nucleotides read TGTGCCAGCAGCCAAGTGTCCCATCTGGGGACAGATACGCAGTATTTT. Protein product: CASSQVSHLGTDTQYF. Filled out from reference TRBV14 and TRBJ2-3, the complete variable domain reads EAGVTQFPSHSVIEKGQTVTLRCDPISGHDNLYWYRRVMGKEIKFLLHFVKESKQDESGMPNNRFLAERTGGTYSTLKVQPAELEDSGVYFCASSQVSHLGTDTQYFGPGTRLTVL.

Many counts were recorded for this clonotype. The chain links TRBV7-9 to TRBJ2-1; a weak D match, TRBD2 (6 bases). The CDR3 sequence is 13 residues long. The V end lost 1 base, the J end lost 10 bases, and 11 bases lay between the germline ends. Germline CDR1 and CDR2: SEHNR and FQNEAQ (reference sequence). This CDR3 is CASSLVGAGEQFF. The CDR3 nucleotides read TGTGCCAGCAGCTTAGTCGGGGCGGGGGAGCAGTTCTTC.

This clonotype was counted only a few times. The rearrangement uses TRBV6-1 and TRBJ2-7; 10 bases are shared with TRBD2. Germline lookup yields CDR1 MNHNS and CDR2 SASEGT. V was pared by 2 bases and J by 3 bases, with 1 base of the junction left unmatched. The CDR3 runs 14 residues. The CDR3 sequence is CASSESGRVYEQYV. In DNA, the CDR3 is TGTGCCAGCAGTGAAAGCGGGAGGGTCTACGAGCAGTACGTC.

The genes are TRBV7-9 and TRBJ1-4; 7 bases align to TRBD1. V lost 6 bases and J lost 6; bases outside the gene matches: 7. The CDR3 runs to 14 residues. CDR1 is SEHNR and CDR2 is FQNEAQ in the germline V gene (reference sequence). CDR3 sequence (DNA): TGTGCCAGCAGGACCGGGACAGCAGATGAAAAACTGTTTTTT. Protein: CASRTGTADEKLFF.

J is TRBJ2-3 and V is TRBV7-9; no clear D gene. Germline V gene data show CDR1 as SEHNR and CDR2 as FQNEAQ (reference sequence). Deletions cut 11 bases from V and 0 bases from J, with 15 bases between. The CDR3 contains 14 residues. The CDR3 loop is CASSPRNSTDTQYF. CDR3 nucleotides: TGTGCCTCCAGCCCTAGGAATAGCACAGATACGCAGTATTTT. The full variable domain, completed using reference TRBV7-9 and TRBJ2-3, is DTGVSQNPRHKITKRGQNVTFRCDPISEHNRLYWYRQTLGQGPEFLTYFQNEAQLEKSRLLSDRFSAERPKGSFSTLEIQRTEQGDSAMYLCASSPRNSTDTQYFGPGTRLTVL.